This T cell receptor (beta chain) emerged from a study of blood T cells in healthy people across ages. V dropped 2 bases and J dropped 0; count of bases not matched to a gene: 6. The CDR3 consists of 17 residues. Germline V gene data show CDR1 as MNHEY and CDR2 as SVGAGI. The use of a sample-barcoded 5' primer and a J-beta primer mix characterized a second PCR of roughly 6 to 11 cycles. From the 5' RACE reads, TCRdb called clonotypes with MiXCR, one entry per CDR3 protein. The table shows over 1,200,000 distinct CDR3 sequences, with around 59% occurring only once. This clonotype occurred a few times. This chain links TRBV6-5 with TRBJ2-3, with 9 bases fitting TRBD2. The sequence came from a man aged 18 to 35 in good health. Sample: blood. CDR3 in amino acids: CASSYQAGGPSTDTQYF. DNA for the CDR3: TGTGCCAGCAGTTACCAAGCGGGGGGCCCTAGCACAGATACGCAGTATTTT.